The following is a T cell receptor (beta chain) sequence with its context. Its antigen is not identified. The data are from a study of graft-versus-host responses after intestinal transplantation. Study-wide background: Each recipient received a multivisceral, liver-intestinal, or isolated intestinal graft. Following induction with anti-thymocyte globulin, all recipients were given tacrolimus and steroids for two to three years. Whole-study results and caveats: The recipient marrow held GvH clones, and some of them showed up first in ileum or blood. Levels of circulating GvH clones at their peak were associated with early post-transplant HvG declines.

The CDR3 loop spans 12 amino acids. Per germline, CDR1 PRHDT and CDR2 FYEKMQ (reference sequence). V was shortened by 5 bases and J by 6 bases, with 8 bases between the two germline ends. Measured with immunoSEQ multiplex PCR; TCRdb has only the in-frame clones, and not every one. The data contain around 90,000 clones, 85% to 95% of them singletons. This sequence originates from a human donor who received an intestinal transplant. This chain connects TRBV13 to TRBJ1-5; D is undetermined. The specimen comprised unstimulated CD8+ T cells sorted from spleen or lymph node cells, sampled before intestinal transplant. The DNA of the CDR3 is TGTGCCAGCAGCGCCCGGGGTCAGCCCCAGCATTTT. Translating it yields CASSARGQPQHF.